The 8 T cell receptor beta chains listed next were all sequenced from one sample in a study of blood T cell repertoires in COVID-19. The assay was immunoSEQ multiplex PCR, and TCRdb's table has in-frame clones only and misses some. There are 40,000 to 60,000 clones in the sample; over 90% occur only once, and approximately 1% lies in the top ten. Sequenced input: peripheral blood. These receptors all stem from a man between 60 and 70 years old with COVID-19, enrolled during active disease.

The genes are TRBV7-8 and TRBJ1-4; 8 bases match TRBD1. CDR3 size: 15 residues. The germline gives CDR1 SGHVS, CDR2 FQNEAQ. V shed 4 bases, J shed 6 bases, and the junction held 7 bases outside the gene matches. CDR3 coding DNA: TGTGCCAGCAGCTCGCCGACAGGGGACCATGAAAAACTGTTTTTT. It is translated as CASSSPTGDHEKLFF. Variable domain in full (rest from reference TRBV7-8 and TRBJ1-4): GAGVSQSPRYKVAKRGQDVALRCDPISGHVSLFWYQQALGQGPEFLTYFQNEAQLDKSGLPSDRFFAERPEGSVSTLKIQRTQQEDSAVYLCASSSPTGDHEKLFFGSGTQLSVL.

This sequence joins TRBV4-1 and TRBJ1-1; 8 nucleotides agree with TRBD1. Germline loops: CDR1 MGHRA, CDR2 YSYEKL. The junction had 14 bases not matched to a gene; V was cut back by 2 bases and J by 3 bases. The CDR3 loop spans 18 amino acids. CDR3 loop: CASSQIQTKQGVDTEAFF. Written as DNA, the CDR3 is TGCGCCAGCAGCCAAATACAAACAAAACAGGGGGTTGACACTGAAGCTTTCTTT.

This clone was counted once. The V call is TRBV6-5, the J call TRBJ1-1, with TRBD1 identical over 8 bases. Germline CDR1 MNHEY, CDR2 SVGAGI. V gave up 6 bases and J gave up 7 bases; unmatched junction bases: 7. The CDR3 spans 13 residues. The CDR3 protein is CASRLTGGLEAFF. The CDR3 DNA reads TGTGCCAGCAGATTAACAGGGGGACTTGAAGCTTTCTTT.

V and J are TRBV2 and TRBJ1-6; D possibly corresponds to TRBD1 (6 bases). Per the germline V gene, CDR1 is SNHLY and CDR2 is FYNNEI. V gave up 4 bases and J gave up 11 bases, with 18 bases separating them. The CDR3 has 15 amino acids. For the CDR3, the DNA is TGTGCCAGCAGTGTAGCACAGGGTTTACTCCCACCCCTCCACTTT. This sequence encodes CASSVAQGLLPPLHF. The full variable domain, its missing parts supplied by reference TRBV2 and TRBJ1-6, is EPEVTQTPSHQVTQMGQEVILRCVPISNHLYFYWYRQILGQKVEFLVSFYNNEISEKSEIFDDQFSVERPDGSNFTLKIRSTKLEDSAMYFCASSVAQGLLPPLHFGNGTRLTVT.

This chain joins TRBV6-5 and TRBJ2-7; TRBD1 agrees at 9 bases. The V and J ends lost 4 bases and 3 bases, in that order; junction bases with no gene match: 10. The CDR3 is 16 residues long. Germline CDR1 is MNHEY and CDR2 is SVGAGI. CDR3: CASSFTGTGTNYEQYF. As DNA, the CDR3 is TGTGCCAGCAGTTTTACCGGGACAGGGACCAACTACGAGCAGTACTTC.

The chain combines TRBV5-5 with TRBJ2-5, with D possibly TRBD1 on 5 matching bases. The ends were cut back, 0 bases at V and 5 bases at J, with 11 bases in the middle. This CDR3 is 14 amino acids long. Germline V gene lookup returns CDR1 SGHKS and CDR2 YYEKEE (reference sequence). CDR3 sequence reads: CASSLDLGPETQYF. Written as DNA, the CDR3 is TGTGCCAGCAGCTTGGATTTGGGGCCGGAGACCCAGTACTTC.

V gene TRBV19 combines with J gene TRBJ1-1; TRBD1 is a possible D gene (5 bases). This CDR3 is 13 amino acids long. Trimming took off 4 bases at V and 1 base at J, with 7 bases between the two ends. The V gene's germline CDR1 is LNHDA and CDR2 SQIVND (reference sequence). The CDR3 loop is CASSTRENTEAFF. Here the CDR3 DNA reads TGTGCCAGTAGTACCAGGGAGAACACTGAAGCTTTCTTT.

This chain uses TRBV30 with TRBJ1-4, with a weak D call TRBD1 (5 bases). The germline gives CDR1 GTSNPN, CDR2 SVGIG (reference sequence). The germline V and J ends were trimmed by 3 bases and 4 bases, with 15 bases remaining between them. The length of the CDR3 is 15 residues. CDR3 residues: CAWRPLGGNNEKLFF. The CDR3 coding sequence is TGTGCCTGGAGGCCCTTGGGGGGTAATAATGAAAAACTGTTTTTT.